This T cell receptor beta chain was recovered during a study of spatial heterogeneity in lung cancer (dated by TCRdb to about 2019). Study-level background: Beta-chain transcripts were consistently detected in greater numbers than alpha-chain transcripts, which likely reflected higher beta-chain transcript abundance. In non-small cell lung cancer, the study made a quantitative comparison of TCR alpha and beta repertoires among multiple tumor regions, matched nontumor lung and blood. At surgery, about 210 tumor regions, 61 to 75 matched nontumor lung samples and 56 PBMC samples were TCR-sequenced for both alpha and beta chains. In the raw uncorrected reads, each unique combination of TCR and UMI appeared on average more than ten times. TCR repertoire features were related to nonsynonymous mutation counts determined by whole-exome sequencing of tumor tissue.

From cysteine to phenylalanine, the CDR3 is 15 amino acids long. Only the CDR3 DNA stays, 45 bases, in frame from base 1. The germline V gene (reference sequence) yields LNHDA for CDR1 and SQIVND for CDR2. V is pared back by 10 bases and J by 6 bases, with 24 bases lying between the germline termini. The library was produced with 5' RACE. These reads were obtained on a NextSeq 500. In the TCR library protocol, a unique molecular identifier was attached to each TCR cDNA molecule so that PCR and sequencing errors could be corrected. Per the original workflow: TCR identification, UMI-based error correction and CDR3 extraction were performed with Decombinator tools. TCRs above a frequency of 2 per 1,000, corresponding to the top 1% of the tumor frequency distribution, were defined as expanded. Rényi diversity was computed with the R vegan package after subsampling each repertoire 100 times to 5,000 TCRs. CDR3 similarity networks were built from amino acid triplet string-kernel similarity, with CDR3s being connected when pairwise similarity was above 0.82. The public reads were quality trimmed at Q25 with fastp and then assembled into clones with MiXCR by TCRdb, keeping productive beta chains. Every entry covers one CDR3 protein and lists the most common genes and DNA from its rows. Clone size and V and J calls follow TCRdb, not the original study. In all, the sample holds over 10,000 distinct CDR3 sequences, and less than 15% of those were seen once. The ten largest clones add up to 35% to 45% of the sample.

What the authors observed across the whole study: Additional single-cell paired TCR alpha and beta sequencing was considered necessary to confirm, at a functional level, the hypothesis that regional TCRs recognize regional mutations. Ubiquitous expanded tumor TCRs were detected in blood more often at tumor resection than at routine follow-up.

The meaning of the sample's time point label: sample taken at primary tumor resection. For TCR sequencing, whole RNA was extracted from tumor and nontumor lung tissue, or from cryopreserved PBMC samples, and no cell sorting was done. Samples were obtained from 65 to 90 patients with early-stage, untreated non-small cell lung cancer from the lung TRACERx cohort. Only patients for whom sufficient RNA was available from at least two tumor regions were selected for TCR sequencing. This clonotype has at least ten counts. What this receptor recognizes is not known. No per-base quality is available; no much larger clone lies one base away.

The chain links TRBV19 with TRBJ2-5, with the D gene too uncertain to name. The receptor was isolated from a male donor with early-stage non-small cell lung cancer. Sequenced material: PBMCs, taken at surgery. The CDR3 reads as follows: CATSPPAALGKTQYF. Read as DNA, the sequence is TGTGCCACCTCCCCCCCGGCAGCCCTTGGAAAGACCCAGTACTTC.